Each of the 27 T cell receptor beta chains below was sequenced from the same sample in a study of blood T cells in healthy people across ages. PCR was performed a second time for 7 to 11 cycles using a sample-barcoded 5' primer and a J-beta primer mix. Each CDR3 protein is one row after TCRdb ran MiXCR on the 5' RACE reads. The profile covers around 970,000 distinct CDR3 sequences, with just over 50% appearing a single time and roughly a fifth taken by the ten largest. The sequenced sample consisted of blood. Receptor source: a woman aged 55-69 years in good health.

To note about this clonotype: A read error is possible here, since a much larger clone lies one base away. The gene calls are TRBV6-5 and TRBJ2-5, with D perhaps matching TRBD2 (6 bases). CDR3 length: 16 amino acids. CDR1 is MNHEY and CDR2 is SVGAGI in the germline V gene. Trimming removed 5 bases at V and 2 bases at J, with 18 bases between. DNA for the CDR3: TGTGCCAGCAGTCGACAGAGGAGGGTAGGGCAAGAGACCCAGTACTTC. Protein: CASSRQRRVGQETQYF.

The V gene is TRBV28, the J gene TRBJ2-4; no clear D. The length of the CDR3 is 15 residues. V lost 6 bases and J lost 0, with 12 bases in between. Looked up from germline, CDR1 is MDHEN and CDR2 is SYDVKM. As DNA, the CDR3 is TGTGCCAGCAGCCTCCCCCAAGTAGCCAAAAACATTCAGTACTTC. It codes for CASSLPQVAKNIQYF.

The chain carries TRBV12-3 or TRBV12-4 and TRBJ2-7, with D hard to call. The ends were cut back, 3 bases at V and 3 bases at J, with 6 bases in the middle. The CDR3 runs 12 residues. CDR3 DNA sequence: TGTGCCAGCAGTTTCTTTGACTACGAGCAGTACTTC. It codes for CASSFFDYEQYF.

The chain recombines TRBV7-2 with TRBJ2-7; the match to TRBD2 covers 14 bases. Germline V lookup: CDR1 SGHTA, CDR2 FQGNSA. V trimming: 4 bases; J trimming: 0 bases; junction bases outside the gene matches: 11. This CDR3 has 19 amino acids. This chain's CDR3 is CASSWGPGLAGVGSYEQYF. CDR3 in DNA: TGTGCCAGCAGCTGGGGGCCGGGACTAGCGGGAGTGGGCTCCTACGAGCAGTACTTC.

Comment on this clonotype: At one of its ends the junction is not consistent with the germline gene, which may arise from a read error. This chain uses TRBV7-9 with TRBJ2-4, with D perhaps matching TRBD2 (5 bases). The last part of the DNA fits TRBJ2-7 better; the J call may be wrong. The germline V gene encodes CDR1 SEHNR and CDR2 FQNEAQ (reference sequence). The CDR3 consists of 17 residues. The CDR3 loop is CASTLGPQRGPSDEQYF. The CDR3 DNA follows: TGTGCCAGCACCTTAGGGCCACAACGAGGGCCCTCCGACGAGCAGTACTTC.

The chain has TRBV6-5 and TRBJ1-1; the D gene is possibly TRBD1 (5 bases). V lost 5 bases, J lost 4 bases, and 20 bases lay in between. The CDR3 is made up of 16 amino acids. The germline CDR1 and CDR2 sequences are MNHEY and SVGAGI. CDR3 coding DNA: TGTGCCAGCAGTCAACTCTTTCAGGGCCACCTCACTGAAGCTTTCTTT. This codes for CASSQLFQGHLTEAFF.

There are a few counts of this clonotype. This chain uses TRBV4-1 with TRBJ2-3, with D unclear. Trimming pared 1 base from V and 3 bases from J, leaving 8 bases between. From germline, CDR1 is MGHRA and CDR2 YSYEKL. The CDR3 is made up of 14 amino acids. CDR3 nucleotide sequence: TGCGCCAGCAGCCAAGTCGTGCGAACAGATACGCAGTATTTT. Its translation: CASSQVVRTDTQYF.

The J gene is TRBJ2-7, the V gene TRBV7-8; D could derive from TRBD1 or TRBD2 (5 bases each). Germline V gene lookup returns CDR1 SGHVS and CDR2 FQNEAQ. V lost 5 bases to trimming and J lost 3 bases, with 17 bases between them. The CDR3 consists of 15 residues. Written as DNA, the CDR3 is TGTGCCAGCAGCCCACGCAGGGACGGACTCTACGAGCAGTACTTC. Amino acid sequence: CASSPRRDGLYEQYF.

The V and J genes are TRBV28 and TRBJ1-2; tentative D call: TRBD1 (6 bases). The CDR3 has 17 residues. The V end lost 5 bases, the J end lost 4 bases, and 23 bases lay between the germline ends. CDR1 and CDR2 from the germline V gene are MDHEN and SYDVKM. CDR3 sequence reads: CASSPPPTGTVSYGYTF. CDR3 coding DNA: TGTGCCAGCAGTCCCCCACCCACAGGGACGGTCAGCTATGGCTACACCTTC.

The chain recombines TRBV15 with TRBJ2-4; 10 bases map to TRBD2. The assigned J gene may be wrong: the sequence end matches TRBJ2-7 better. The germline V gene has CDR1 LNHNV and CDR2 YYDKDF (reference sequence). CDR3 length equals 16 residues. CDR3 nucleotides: TGTGCCACCAGCAGAGAGCTGGCTAGCGGGAGATACGAGCAGTACTTC. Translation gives CATSRELASGRYEQYF.

The CDR3 here is CSALGGSSYEQYF. The CDR3, as DNA: TGCAGTGCCCTAGGTGGGAGTTCCTACGAGCAGTACTTC. The chain recombines TRBV20-1 with TRBJ2-7; a weak D match, TRBD2 (5 bases). V was trimmed by 6 bases and J by 1 base, leaving 13 bases between them. The CDR3 covers 13 residues. Germline V gene lookup returns CDR1 DFQATT and CDR2 SNEGSKA (reference sequence).

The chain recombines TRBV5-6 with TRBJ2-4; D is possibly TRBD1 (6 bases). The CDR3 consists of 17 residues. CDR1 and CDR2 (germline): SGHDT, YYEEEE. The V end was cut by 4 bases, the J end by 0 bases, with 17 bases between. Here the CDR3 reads CASSQLDRHLAKNIQYF. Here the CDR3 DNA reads TGTGCCAGCAGCCAACTAGACAGGCACCTAGCCAAAAACATTCAGTACTTC.

As DNA, the CDR3 is TGTGCCACCAGCAGGGGGCTGGGGCAAGGGGCCTATGGCTACACCTTC. Translating gives CATSRGLGQGAYGYTF. This sequence joins TRBV15 and TRBJ1-2, with D perhaps matching TRBD1 (5 bases). Germline CDR1 LNHNV, CDR2 YYDKDF (reference sequence). V was clipped by 3 bases and J by 4 bases, with 18 bases between them. The CDR3 consists of 16 residues.

CDR3 region: CASSLTGGIYVVGANVLTF. The CDR3 nucleotides are TGTGCCAGCAGTTTAACGGGCGGGATCTACGTGGTTGGGGCCAACGTCCTGACTTTC. The rearrangement joins TRBV28 to TRBJ2-6, with D possibly being TRBD2 (6 bases). Germline lookup yields CDR1 MDHEN and CDR2 SYDVKM. Trimming took off 2 bases at V and 3 bases at J, with 20 bases between the two ends. This CDR3 region has 19 residues.

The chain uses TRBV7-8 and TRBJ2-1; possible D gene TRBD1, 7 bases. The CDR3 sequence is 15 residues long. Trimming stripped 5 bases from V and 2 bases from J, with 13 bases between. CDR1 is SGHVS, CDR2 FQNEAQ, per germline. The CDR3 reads CASSAGGTAYNEQFF. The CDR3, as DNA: TGTGCCAGCAGCGCTGGAGGGACAGCCTACAATGAGCAGTTCTTC. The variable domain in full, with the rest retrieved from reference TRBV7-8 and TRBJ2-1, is GAGVSQSPRYKVAKRGQDVALRCDPISGHVSLFWYQQALGQGPEFLTYFQNEAQLDKSGLPSDRFFAERPEGSVSTLKIQRTQQEDSAVYLCASSAGGTAYNEQFFGPGTRLTVL.

The CDR3 spells CSARDRDSRYEQYF. CDR3 bases: TGCAGTGCTAGGGACCGGGACTCGAGGTACGAGCAGTACTTC. The genes are TRBV20-1 and TRBJ2-7; the D gene is possibly TRBD2 (6 bases). The CDR3 length is 14 residues. V was cut by 3 bases and J by 4 bases, with 16 bases left in between. Germline V gene lookup returns CDR1 DFQATT and CDR2 SNEGSKA (reference sequence).

The CDR3 DNA sequence: TGTGCCAGCTCACCACCCGGACTAGTCGATAATGAGCAGTTCTTC. This codes for CASSPPGLVDNEQFF. The chain is built from TRBV18 and TRBJ2-1; the match to TRBD2 covers 7 bases. The CDR3 is 15 residues long. Trimming at V came to 0 bases and at J to 7 bases, leaving 6 bases not matched to a gene. The germline V gene encodes CDR1 KGHSH and CDR2 LQKENI.

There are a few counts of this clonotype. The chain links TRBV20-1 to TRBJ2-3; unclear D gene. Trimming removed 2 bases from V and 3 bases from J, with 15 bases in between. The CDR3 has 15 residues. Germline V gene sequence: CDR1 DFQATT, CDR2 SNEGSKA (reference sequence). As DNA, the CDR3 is TGCAGTGCTAGACCCACAATCAGGCGAACAGATACGCAGTATTTT. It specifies CSARPTIRRTDTQYF.

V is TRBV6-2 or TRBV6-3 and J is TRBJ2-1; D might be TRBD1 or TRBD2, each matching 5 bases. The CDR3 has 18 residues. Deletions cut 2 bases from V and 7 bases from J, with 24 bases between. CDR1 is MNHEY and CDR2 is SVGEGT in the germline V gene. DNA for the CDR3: TGTGCCAGCAGTTACCCTCGGTACAGGTGGGAGCGGTTAAATGAGCAGTTCTTC. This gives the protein CASSYPRYRWERLNEQFF.

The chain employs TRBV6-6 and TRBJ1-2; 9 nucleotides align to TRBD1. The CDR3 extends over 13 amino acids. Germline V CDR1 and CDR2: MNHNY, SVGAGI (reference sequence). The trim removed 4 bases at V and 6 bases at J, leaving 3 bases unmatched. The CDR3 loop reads CASSSTGGHGYTF. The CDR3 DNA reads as TGTGCCAGCAGTTCTACAGGGGGCCATGGCTACACCTTC.

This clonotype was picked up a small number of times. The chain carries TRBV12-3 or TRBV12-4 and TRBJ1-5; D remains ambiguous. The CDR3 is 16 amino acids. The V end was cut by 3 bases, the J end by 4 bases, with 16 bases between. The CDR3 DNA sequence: TGTGCCAGCAGTTTCGGTCCGGAAGAGCCTAATCAGCCCCAGCATTTT. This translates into CASSFGPEEPNQPQHF.

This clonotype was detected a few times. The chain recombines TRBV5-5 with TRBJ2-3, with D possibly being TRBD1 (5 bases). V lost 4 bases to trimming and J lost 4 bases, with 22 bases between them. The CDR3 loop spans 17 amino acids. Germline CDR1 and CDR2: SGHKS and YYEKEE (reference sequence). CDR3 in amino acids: CASSLHPTEPGADTQYF. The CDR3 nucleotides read TGTGCCAGCAGCCTCCACCCGACAGAACCAGGAGCAGATACGCAGTATTTT.

The CDR3 nucleotides read TGTGCCAGCTGCCCGCAGGGTCTAACCGGGGAGCTGTTTTTT. Its translation: CASCPQGLTGELFF. V usage is TRBV25-1 and J usage is TRBJ2-2; a possible D gene is TRBD1 (5 bases). The CDR3 consists of 14 residues. Germline loops: CDR1 MGHDK, CDR2 SYGVNS. Deletions cut 8 bases from V and 5 bases from J, with 15 bases between.

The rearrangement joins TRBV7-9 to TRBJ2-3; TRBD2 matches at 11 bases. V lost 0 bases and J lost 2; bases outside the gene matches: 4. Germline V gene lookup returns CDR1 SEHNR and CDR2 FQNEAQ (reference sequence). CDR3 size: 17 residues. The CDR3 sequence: CASSLAGLAALTDTQYF. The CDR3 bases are TGTGCCAGCAGCTTAGCGGGACTAGCGGCCCTCACAGATACGCAGTATTTT.

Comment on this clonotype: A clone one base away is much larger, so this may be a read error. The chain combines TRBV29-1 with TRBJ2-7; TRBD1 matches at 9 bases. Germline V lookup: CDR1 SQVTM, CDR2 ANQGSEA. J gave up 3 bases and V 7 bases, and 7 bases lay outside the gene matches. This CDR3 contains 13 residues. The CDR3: CSAGETGGYEQYF. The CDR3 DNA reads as TGCAGCGCTGGCGAGACAGGGGGCTACGAGCAGTACTTC.

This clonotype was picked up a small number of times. The CDR3 sequence: CASVPHGRTDTQYF. CDR3 nucleotides: TGTGCCAGCGTCCCTCATGGGCGAACAGATACGCAGTATTTT. The gene calls are TRBV28 and TRBJ2-3; D is ambiguous. CDR1 and CDR2 from the germline V gene are MDHEN and SYDVKM. CDR3 length equals 14 residues. The V end lost 8 bases, the J end lost 3 bases, and 15 bases lay between the germline ends.

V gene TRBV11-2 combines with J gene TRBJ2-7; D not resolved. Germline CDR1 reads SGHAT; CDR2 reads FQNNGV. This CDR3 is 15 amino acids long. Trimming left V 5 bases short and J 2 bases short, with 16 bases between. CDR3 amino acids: CASSHPLFATYEQYF. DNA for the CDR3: TGTGCCAGCAGCCATCCCCTCTTTGCAACCTACGAGCAGTACTTC.